This T cell receptor (beta chain) originates from a study of identical twins. Remarks on this clonotype: Its antigen is unknown.

Through template switching, a universal primer site was introduced, and the cDNA contained unique molecular identifiers. TCRdb called the 5' RACE reads again in MiXCR, with one record for every CDR3 protein. This table holds 220,000 or so distinct CDR3 sequences, about 7% found once. The CDR3 is 15 residues long. Per germline, CDR1 SGHRS and CDR2 YFSETQ. V was clipped by 4 bases and J by 0 bases, with 8 bases between them. Findings and limits, study-wide: Beta out-of-frame twin sharing showed a weaker excess. Low generation-probability sequences were in excess among twin-shared out-of-frame alpha sequences.

These data also formed part of another study, on yellow fever vaccine responses in identical twins.

Input material: memory (CD45RO+) T cells sorted from blood. This receptor was obtained from a woman aged 18-29 years in good health. The V call is TRBV5-1, the J call TRBJ2-6; D possibly corresponds to TRBD2 (5 bases). For the CDR3, the DNA is TGCGCCAGCAGCCCGGGATTCTCTGGGGCCAACGTCCTGACTTTC. This codes for CASSPGFSGANVLTF. The whole variable domain, filled in from reference TRBV5-1 and TRBJ2-6, reads KAGVTQTPRYLIKTRGQQVTLSCSPISGHRSVSWYQQTPGQGLQFLFEYFSETQRNKGNFPGRFSGRQFSNSRSEMNVSTLELGDSALYLCASSPGFSGANVLTFGAGSRLTVL.